The present TCR beta chain was sequenced within a study of CD8 T cells in Susac syndrome. For this clonotype: An end of the junction differs from the germline gene, which may be a read error.

When the RNA was reverse transcribed, random hexamers were used with an input of 0.5 to 1 ug. The TCR beta CDR3 was amplified by immunoSEQ multiplex PCR across 54 Vbeta, 13 Jbeta. TCRdb reanalysed the immunoSEQ multiplex PCR reads using MiXCR and keeps one entry per CDR3 protein. The sample includes hundreds of thousands of distinct CDR3 sequences, 95% of them seen just once. Germline V gene sequence: CDR1 ENHRY, CDR2 SYGVKD. The CDR3 consists of 14 residues. This rearrangement joins TRBV10-3 to TRBJ1-6, with no clear D. This TCR came from a human donor with multiple sclerosis. Sequenced material: CD4+ T cells from PBMCs. CDR3 coding DNA: TGTGCCATCAGACCGGAGGCCTACAATTCACCCCTCCACTTT. It translates to CAIRPEAYNSPLHF.